Detailed here is one T cell receptor (beta chain). Its specificity is not known. These data are taken from a study of cytomegalovirus exposure and HLA in healthy donors. Broader study findings: There were about 160 TCR beta chains listed as cytomegalovirus-associated.

Both 60 Vbeta primers and 13 Jbeta primers went into the PCR. Some clones are missing from TCRdb's copy, which holds only in-frame ones; the method was immunoSEQ multiplex PCR. The table includes approximately 160,000 clones, more than 65% detected once. Sequences were obtained from PBMCs. The clonotype comes from a man between 18 and 35 years old in good health and CMV-seropositive.

The CDR3, as DNA: TGTGCCAGCAGCCCTTTGAGGGGTGGGAGGGGCACAGATACGCAGTATTTT. Its protein product is CASSPLRGGRGTDTQYF. This chain uses TRBV28 with TRBJ2-3; the match to TRBD2 covers 7 bases. The junction had 13 bases not matched to a gene; V was cut back by 6 bases and J by 1 base. The CDR3 has 17 residues. CDR1 and CDR2 from the germline V gene are MDHEN and SYDVKM.